This TCR beta chain comes out of a study of identical twins. TCRdb processed the 5' RACE reads anew with MiXCR; each CDR3 protein has one entry. Here the sample spans 450,000 or so distinct CDR3 sequences, approximately 17% being singletons. The CDR3 covers 16 residues. The germline V gene encodes CDR1 SGHTA and CDR2 FQGNSA. V lost 5 bases and J lost 4; bases outside the gene matches: 8. This clonotype was found many times. The specimen was naive T cells sorted from blood. This clonotype originated in a man aged 50-60 years in good health. This chain uses TRBV7-2 with TRBJ1-3; TRBD1 matches 10 bases. The DNA of the CDR3 is TGTGCCAGCAGCCTGAGGACAGGGGGGATCGGAAACACCATATATTTT. Its translation: CASSLRTGGIGNTIYF.